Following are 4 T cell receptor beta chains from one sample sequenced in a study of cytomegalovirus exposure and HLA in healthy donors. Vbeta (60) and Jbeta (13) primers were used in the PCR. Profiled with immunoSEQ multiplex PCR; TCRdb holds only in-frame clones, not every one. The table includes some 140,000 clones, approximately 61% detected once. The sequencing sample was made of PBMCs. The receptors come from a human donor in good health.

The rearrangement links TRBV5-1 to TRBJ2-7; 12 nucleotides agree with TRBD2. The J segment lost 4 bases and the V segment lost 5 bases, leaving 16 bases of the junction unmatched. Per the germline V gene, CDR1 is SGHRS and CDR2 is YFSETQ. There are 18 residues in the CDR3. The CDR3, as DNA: TGCGCCAGCAGTTTTCTCTCGTTGCTAGCGGGAGGGCAGTACGAGCAGTACTTC. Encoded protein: CASSFLSLLAGGQYEQYF.

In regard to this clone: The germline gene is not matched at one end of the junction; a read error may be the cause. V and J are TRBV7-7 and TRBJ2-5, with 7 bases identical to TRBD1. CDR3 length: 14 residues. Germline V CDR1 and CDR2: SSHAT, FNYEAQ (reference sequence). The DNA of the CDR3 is TGTGCTAGCAGCTTAGGGGGCGCATATGAGACCCAGTACTTC. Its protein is CASSLGGAYETQYF.

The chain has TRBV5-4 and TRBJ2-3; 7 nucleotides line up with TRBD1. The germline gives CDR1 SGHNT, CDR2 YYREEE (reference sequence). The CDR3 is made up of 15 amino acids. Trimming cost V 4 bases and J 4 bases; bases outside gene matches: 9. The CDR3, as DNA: TGTGCCAGCAGCCCCCCGGGACAGAGGTCAGATACGCAGTATTTT. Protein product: CASSPPGQRSDTQYF.

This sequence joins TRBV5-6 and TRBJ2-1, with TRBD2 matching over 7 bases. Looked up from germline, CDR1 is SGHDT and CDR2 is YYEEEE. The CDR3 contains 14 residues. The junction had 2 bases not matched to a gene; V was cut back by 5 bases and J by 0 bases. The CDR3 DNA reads TGTGCCAGCAGTTGGGGGGGCTCCTACAATGAGCAGTTCTTC. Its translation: CASSWGGSYNEQFF.